What follows describes a single T cell receptor (beta chain). Antigen unknown. The CDR3 runs 15 residues. Trimming removed 3 bases at V and 1 base at J, with 12 bases between. Germline CDR1 reads SGHNT; CDR2 reads YENEEA. This sample was included in a study of T cell responses to AZD1222 COVID-19 vaccine. Study-level results: Only 5 or 6 people who got AZD1222 tested seropositive at baseline. Possibly, clonal diversity was underestimated; donors were largely white British and included more females.

The data were produced by immunoSEQ multiplex PCR, yet TCRdb's version contains in-frame clones alone and is incomplete. The repertoire holds tens of thousands of clones, with roughly nine tenths as singletons. This chain links TRBV11-3 with TRBJ1-2; no clear D gene. This TCR was recovered from an adult in good health. The material was peripheral blood, obtained on day 0 of MenACWY control vaccination. CDR3 DNA sequence: TGTGCCAGCAGCTTGGGAAGAGGTCTTAACTATGGCTACACCTTC. Its translation: CASSLGRGLNYGYTF.